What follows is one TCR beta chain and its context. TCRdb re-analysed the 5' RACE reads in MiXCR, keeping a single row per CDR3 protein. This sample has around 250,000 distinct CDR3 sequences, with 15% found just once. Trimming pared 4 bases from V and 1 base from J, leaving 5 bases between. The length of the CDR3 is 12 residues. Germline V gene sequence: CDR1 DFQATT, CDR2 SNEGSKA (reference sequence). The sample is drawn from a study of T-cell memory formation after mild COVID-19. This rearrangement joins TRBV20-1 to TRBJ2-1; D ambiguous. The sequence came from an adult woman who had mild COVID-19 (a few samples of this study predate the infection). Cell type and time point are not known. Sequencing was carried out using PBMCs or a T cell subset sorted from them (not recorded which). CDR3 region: CSATRSYNEQFF. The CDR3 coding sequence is TGCAGTGCTACTAGGTCCTACAATGAGCAGTTCTTC.